The 18 T cell receptor beta chains below all came from one sample that was sequenced in a study of early T cells in non-severe SARS-CoV-2 infection. One entry per CDR3 protein results from TCRdb running MiXCR on the 5' RACE reads. The data hold over 45,000 distinct CDR3 sequences, with roughly 5.5% observed a single time. Sequenced: whole blood. These receptors originate from an adult who was a healthcare worker with PCR-confirmed SARS-CoV-2 infection or an uninfected control (not recorded which).

The genes are TRBV7-9 and TRBJ1-2; no clear D gene. The CDR3 totals 13 residues. The germline gives CDR1 SEHNR, CDR2 FQNEAQ (reference sequence). Trimming pared 5 bases from V and 1 base from J, leaving 8 bases between. CDR3 loop: CASSTPHNYGYTF. The CDR3, as DNA: TGTGCCAGCAGCACCCCCCATAACTATGGCTACACCTTC.

The table lists this clonotype with a few counts. This chain uses TRBV5-4 with TRBJ2-6, with no clear D. The CDR3 contains 14 residues. Trimming took off 2 bases at V and 1 base at J, with 4 bases between the two ends. From germline, CDR1 is SGHNT and CDR2 YYREEE (reference sequence). CDR3 in DNA: TGTGCCAGCAGCTTCCAGTCTGGGGCCAACGTCCTGACTTTC. This encodes CASSFQSGANVLTF.

This clonotype came up a few times. The CDR3 sequence is CASSAYRGRGGTEAFF. CDR3 DNA sequence: TGCGCCAGCAGCGCTTACAGGGGGCGAGGCGGCACTGAAGCTTTCTTT. The rearrangement uses TRBV5-1 and TRBJ1-1, with TRBD1 identical over 9 bases. The CDR3 loop spans 16 amino acids. Germline V lookup: CDR1 SGHRS, CDR2 YFSETQ. V dropped 4 bases and J dropped 4; count of bases not matched to a gene: 11. The complete variable domain, with remaining parts taken from reference TRBV5-1 and TRBJ1-1, reads KAGVTQTPRYLIKTRGQQVTLSCSPISGHRSVSWYQQTPGQGLQFLFEYFSETQRNKGNFPGRFSGRQFSNSRSEMNVSTLELGDSALYLCASSAYRGRGGTEAFFGQGTRLTVV.

This clonotype turned up a few times. The V call is TRBV20-1, the J call TRBJ2-5; D unresolved. Deletions cut 3 bases from V and 9 bases from J, with 20 bases between. This CDR3 contains 14 residues. Germline V gene lookup returns CDR1 DFQATT and CDR2 SNEGSKA (reference sequence). The CDR3 reads CSASIIAQRKSQYF. The CDR3 DNA follows: TGCAGTGCTAGTATTATCGCTCAAAGGAAGTCCCAGTACTTC.

Note on this clonotype: This may come from a read error, since a much larger clone is one base off. The J gene is TRBJ1-1, the V gene TRBV7-2; unclear D gene. This CDR3 comprises 14 residues. From germline, CDR1 is SGHTA and CDR2 FQGNSA. V lost 10 bases to trimming and J lost 4 bases, with 19 bases between them. The CDR3 reads CANIPTPPTTEAFF. The CDR3 region has the DNA TGTGCCAACATTCCCACCCCCCCCACCACTGAAGCTTTCTTT.

This clonotype appeared a few times. V usage is TRBV20-1 and J usage is TRBJ2-7; the D is unclear. This CDR3 has 12 residues. With 0 bases removed from V and 3 bases from J, the gap between germline ends came to 6 bases. CDR1 and CDR2 from the germline V gene are DFQATT and SNEGSKA (reference sequence). CDR3 sequence (DNA): TGCAGTGCTAGAGAGAACCTCTACGAGCAGTACTTC. This translates into CSARENLYEQYF.

This clonotype was seen at least ten times. The chain combines TRBV7-6 with TRBJ2-3; possibly TRBD2 for D (5 bases). The CDR3 sequence is 13 residues long. V was shortened by 3 bases and J by 3 bases, with 7 bases between the two germline ends. Germline V CDR1 and CDR2: SGHVS, FNYEAQ. CDR3 protein: CASSFPGTDTQYF. CDR3 DNA sequence: TGTGCCAGCAGCTTTCCGGGGACAGATACGCAGTATTTT.

Many counts were recorded for this clonotype. The chain uses TRBV19 and TRBJ2-5, with D perhaps TRBD1 or TRBD2 (6 bases each). Germline CDR1 LNHDA, CDR2 SQIVND (reference sequence). The V gene lost 5 bases and the J gene lost 4 bases, with 20 bases spanning the gap. The CDR3 covers 16 residues. In DNA, the CDR3 is TGTGCCAGTAGTCCTCGTACGCCGGGGGCCCTAGAGACCCAGTACTTC. Residues: CASSPRTPGALETQYF.

The V call is TRBV27, the J call TRBJ1-2; D gene unclear. The CDR3 covers 13 residues. V shed 5 bases and J shed 4 bases, with 11 bases lying between them. Germline CDR1 and CDR2: MNHEY and SMNVEV (reference sequence). As DNA, the CDR3 is TGTGCCAGCAGTATCCAAGCTACCTATGGCTACACCTTC. As protein: CASSIQATYGYTF.

This clonotype showed up many times. V usage is TRBV18 and J usage is TRBJ2-1; perhaps TRBD2 as D (5 bases). V gave up 3 bases and J gave up 0 bases, with 9 bases separating them. The CDR3 contains 15 residues. CDR1 and CDR2 from the germline V gene are KGHSH and LQKENI. The CDR3 DNA follows: TGTGCCAGCTCACCCCTAGCCGTCTCCTACAATGAGCAGTTCTTC. Its protein product is CASSPLAVSYNEQFF.

This clonotype was found many times. This chain's CDR3 is CASSMRGEGAVEQYF. As DNA, the CDR3 is TGTGCCAGCAGTATGCGAGGCGAAGGCGCGGTCGAGCAGTACTTC. The chain combines TRBV12-3 or TRBV12-4 with TRBJ2-7; D gene ambiguous. CDR3 length: 15 amino acids. Trimming pared 5 bases from V and 6 bases from J, leaving 20 bases between.

The V call is TRBV29-1, the J call TRBJ2-1; D may be TRBD1 (6 bases). The CDR3 sequence is 14 residues long. The V end lost 2 bases, the J end lost 9 bases, and 17 bases lay between the germline ends. Germline CDR1 reads SQVTM; CDR2 reads ANQGSEA. This CDR3 is CSVETAVLGGEQFF. CDR3 sequence (DNA): TGCAGCGTTGAAACAGCCGTTTTAGGGGGTGAGCAGTTCTTC.

The V call is TRBV7-9, the J call TRBJ1-2; tentatively, D is TRBD1 (6 bases). The ends were cut back, 0 bases at V and 7 bases at J, with 12 bases in the middle. This CDR3 contains 14 residues. Germline V gene lookup returns CDR1 SEHNR and CDR2 FQNEAQ (reference sequence). CDR3 in DNA: TGTGCCAGCAGCTTAGCCCAGGGGAAGGGTGGCTACACCTTC. Amino acid sequence: CASSLAQGKGGYTF.

This clonotype was seen at least ten times. The chain has TRBV11-3 and TRBJ2-1; 9 bases match TRBD2. Germline V gene sequence: CDR1 SGHNT, CDR2 YENEEA. The CDR3 sequence is 15 residues long. The trim removed 5 bases at V and 3 bases at J, leaving 5 bases unmatched. Here the CDR3 DNA reads TGTGCCAGCAGCGCATTAGCGGGAGTCTACAATGAGCAGTTCTTC. Translation: CASSALAGVYNEQFF.

Ten or more counts support this clonotype. This rearrangement joins TRBV7-2 to TRBJ1-1; D ambiguous. Trimming shortened V by 2 bases and J by 0 bases, and 10 bases separated the two germline ends. This CDR3 has 15 amino acids. From germline, CDR1 is SGHTA and CDR2 FQGNSA. In DNA, the CDR3 is TGTGCCAGCAGCTTAAGAACATCCATGAACACTGAAGCTTTCTTT. Protein: CASSLRTSMNTEAFF.

There are many counts of this clonotype. The chain employs TRBV19 and TRBJ2-5; 12 bases map to TRBD2. Germline lookup yields CDR1 LNHDA and CDR2 SQIVND (reference sequence). V was pared by 0 bases and J by 2 bases, with 4 bases of the junction left unmatched. There are 17 residues in the CDR3. The CDR3 region has the DNA TGTGCCAGTAGTATAGATCTGCTAGCGGGGGGGCAAGAGACCCAGTACTTC. Translating gives CASSIDLLAGGQETQYF.

This chain joins TRBV6-5 and TRBJ2-7, with D perhaps being TRBD1 or TRBD2 (5 bases each). CDR1 is MNHEY, CDR2 SVGAGI, per germline. The CDR3 contains 16 residues. Trimming stripped 0 bases from V and 6 bases from J, with 18 bases between. For the CDR3, the DNA is TGTGCCAGCAGTTACTCTAGTGGGACCCACCTCGGCGAGCAGTACTTC. Its protein is CASSYSSGTHLGEQYF.

This clonotype was counted only a few times. This rearrangement joins TRBV7-2 to TRBJ2-7; 8 bases match TRBD1. V gave up 5 bases and J gave up 0 bases; unmatched junction bases: 12. The CDR3 runs to 17 residues. CDR1 is SGHTA and CDR2 is FQGNSA in the germline V gene. Here the CDR3 reads CASSRPGTGPSSYEQYF. In nucleotides, the CDR3 is TGTGCCAGCAGCCGTCCCGGGACAGGTCCGAGCTCCTACGAGCAGTACTTC.